One sample yielded the 3 T cell receptor beta chains listed below, sequenced in a study of shared clonotypes between healthy human individuals (dated by TCRdb to the early 2020s). The receptor library was made with the immunoSEQ multiplex PCR assay. Here the immuneACCESS table is served through TCRdb, limited to in-frame sequences with V and J called. Missing clones are a known gap in these copies; in checked studies unresolved V genes cover under half, and the rest lacks a known reason. For this sample there are approximately 500,000 clones; over 70% appear just once. Roughly 13% of the sample lies in the top ten. Source material: PBMCs. These receptor sequences come from a woman in her 40s in good health. Some clones in this sample may be carry-over from other donors' samples.

As to this clone: A far larger clone lies a single base away; this is likely a read error. V is TRBV7-2 and J is TRBJ2-5; tentatively, D is TRBD2 (5 bases). This CDR3 region has 13 residues. Germline CDR1 SGHTA, CDR2 FQGNSA. This chain's CDR3 is CASGLEGLATQYF. The CDR3 nucleotides are TGTGCCAGCGGCTTAGAAGGGCTAGCGACCCAGTACTTC.

This clone turned up a few times. The chain uses TRBV19 and TRBJ2-3; 11 positions agree with TRBD2. The CDR3 has 16 residues. From germline, CDR1 is LNHDA and CDR2 SQIVND (reference sequence). With 2 bases clipped from V and 6 bases from J, the junction kept 7 bases outside the gene matches. DNA for the CDR3: TGTGCCAGTAGTATACGACTAGCGGGAAGGTCCGATACGCAGTATTTT. This sequence encodes CASSIRLAGRSDTQYF.

Of note for this clone: It may be a read error: a sequence one base away is much more abundant. Within the sample, other DNA sequences also encode this same CDR3. In DNA, the CDR3 is TGCGCCAGCAGCGCACGGGACAGGGGGCACGAGACCCAGTACTTC. This encodes CASSARDRGHETQYF. The chain combines TRBV5-1 with TRBJ2-5, with 12 bases that match TRBD1. The CDR3 spans 15 residues. CDR1 is SGHRS, CDR2 YFSETQ, per germline. J lost 5 bases, V lost 4 bases, and 6 bases had no gene match.